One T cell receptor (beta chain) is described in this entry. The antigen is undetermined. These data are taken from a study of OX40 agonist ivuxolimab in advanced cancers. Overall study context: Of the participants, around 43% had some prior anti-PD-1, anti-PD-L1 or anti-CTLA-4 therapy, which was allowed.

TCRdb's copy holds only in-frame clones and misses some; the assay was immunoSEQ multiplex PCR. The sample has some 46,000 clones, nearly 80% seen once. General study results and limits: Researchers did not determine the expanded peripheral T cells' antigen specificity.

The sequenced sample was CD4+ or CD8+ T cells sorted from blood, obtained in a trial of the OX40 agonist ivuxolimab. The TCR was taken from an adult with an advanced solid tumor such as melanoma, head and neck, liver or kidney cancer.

CDR3: CASSSQGAGGYTF. CDR3 nucleotides: TGTGCCAGCAGTAGTCAGGGAGCAGGGGGCTACACCTTC. The chain carries TRBV7-2 and TRBJ1-2, with a possible D match to TRBD1 (5 bases). The CDR3 runs 13 residues. V lost 6 bases to trimming and J lost 8 bases, with 16 bases between them. Per the germline V gene, CDR1 is SGHTA and CDR2 is FQGNSA.